Below, 15 T cell receptor beta chains from the same sample are listed, as sequenced in a study of early T cells in non-severe SARS-CoV-2 infection. A single record per CDR3 protein comes from TCRdb applying MiXCR to the 5' RACE reads. The sample lists about 48,000 distinct CDR3 sequences; around 9.5% were seen once. The specimen sequenced was whole blood. The receptors stem from an adult who was a healthcare worker with PCR-confirmed SARS-CoV-2 infection or an uninfected control (not recorded which).

There are a few counts of this clonotype. The CDR3 DNA sequence: TGTGCCAGCAGTTCCTCTGGGGAGACCCAGTACTTC. Amino acids: CASSSSGETQYF. This rearrangement joins TRBV27 to TRBJ2-5; D uncertain. Germline V gene sequence: CDR1 MNHEY, CDR2 SMNVEV (reference sequence). The CDR3 sequence is 12 residues long. V was trimmed by 4 bases and J by 5 bases, leaving 8 bases between them.

This clonotype was counted a few times. The chain combines TRBV11-2 with TRBJ2-7, with a weak D call TRBD1 (7 bases). Per germline, CDR1 SGHAT and CDR2 FQNNGV. This CDR3 comprises 16 residues. With 4 bases removed from V and 7 bases from J, the gap between germline ends came to 23 bases. CDR3 region: CASSYPGGGQSREQYF. CDR3 nucleotides: TGTGCCAGCAGCTACCCTGGAGGGGGCCAATCGAGGGAGCAGTACTTC. The complete variable domain, with remaining parts taken from reference TRBV11-2 and TRBJ2-7, reads EAGVAQSPRYKIIEKRQSVAFWCNPISGHATLYWYQQILGQGPKLLIQFQNNGVVDDSQLPKDRFSAERLKGVDSTLKIQPAKLEDSAVYLCASSYPGGGQSREQYFGPGTRLTVT.

The CDR3 nucleotides read TGTGCCAGCAGTGAAGACAGCTCCTACAATGAGCAGTTCTTC. This translates into CASSEDSSYNEQFF. The chain is built from TRBV2 and TRBJ2-1; D is ambiguous. This CDR3 has 14 amino acids. V lost 1 base and J lost 0, with 4 bases in between. Germline V gene data show CDR1 as SNHLY and CDR2 as FYNNEI. The complete variable domain, with remaining parts taken from reference TRBV2 and TRBJ2-1, reads EPEVTQTPSHQVTQMGQEVILRCVPISNHLYFYWYRQILGQKVEFLVSFYNNEISEKSEIFDDQFSVERPDGSNFTLKIRSTKLEDSAMYFCASSEDSSYNEQFFGPGTRLTVL.

This clonotype was detected ten times or more. V is TRBV5-1 and J is TRBJ2-1; 11 bases map to TRBD1. V lost 4 bases, J lost 6 bases, and 6 bases stayed unmatched. This CDR3 has 15 amino acids. Germline lookup yields CDR1 SGHRS and CDR2 YFSETQ. Here the CDR3 reads CASSPTGTGGNEQFF. CDR3 DNA: TGCGCCAGCAGCCCGACCGGGACAGGGGGCAATGAGCAGTTCTTC.

This clonotype was observed many times. The chain is built from TRBV7-9 and TRBJ2-5, with 12 bases identical to TRBD2. The germline V gene has CDR1 SEHNR and CDR2 FQNEAQ (reference sequence). V was clipped by 5 bases and J by 5 bases; unmatched bases: 9. This CDR3 comprises 16 residues. The CDR3 sequence is CASSEDGLAGMETQYF. The CDR3 nucleotides read TGTGCCAGCAGCGAAGATGGACTAGCGGGAATGGAGACCCAGTACTTC.

This clonotype was counted many times. The V gene is TRBV13, the J gene TRBJ2-1; 9 bases fit TRBD2. The CDR3 spans 15 residues. Germline CDR1 PRHDT, CDR2 FYEKMQ (reference sequence). J gave up 8 bases and V 1 base, and 6 bases lay outside the gene matches. The CDR3 sequence: CASSLEAGGPDEQFF. CDR3 DNA sequence: TGTGCCAGCAGCTTAGAGGCGGGAGGGCCTGATGAGCAGTTCTTC.

There are a few counts of this clonotype. V and J are TRBV5-1 and TRBJ2-1; possible D gene TRBD2, 5 bases. The germline V and J ends were trimmed by 6 bases and 5 bases, with 15 bases remaining between them. CDR3 length: 14 amino acids. Per germline, CDR1 SGHRS and CDR2 YFSETQ. The CDR3: CASTLDSTNNEQFF. The CDR3 DNA reads TGCGCCAGCACCCTGGACTCGACTAACAATGAGCAGTTCTTC.

This clonotype came up a few times. This rearrangement joins TRBV15 to TRBJ1-2; the D is unclear. This CDR3 comprises 14 residues. V lost 0 bases and J lost 5, with 10 bases in between. Germline assignment: CDR1 LNHNV and CDR2 YYDKDF (reference sequence). The CDR3 bases are TGTGCCACCAGCAGAGAAGGCACCTTGTATGGCTACACCTTC. It encodes CATSREGTLYGYTF.

In its sample, this clonotype was seen a few times. This chain links TRBV20-1 with TRBJ1-5, with D perhaps matching TRBD1 (6 bases). The CDR3 runs to 13 residues. V lost 6 bases, J lost 3 bases, and 12 bases lay in between. The germline V gene encodes CDR1 DFQATT and CDR2 SNEGSKA (reference sequence). In DNA, the CDR3 is TGCAGTGCGAGGGGGGCAGTCAATCAGCCCCAGCATTTT. Protein product: CSARGAVNQPQHF.

This clonotype was seen repeatedly, ten times or more. V usage is TRBV28 and J usage is TRBJ1-2; tentatively, D is TRBD1 (6 bases). Germline lookup yields CDR1 MDHEN and CDR2 SYDVKM. V dropped 0 bases and J dropped 7 bases, with 9 bases sitting between them. This CDR3 has 13 amino acids. This CDR3 is CASSLWTGGGYTF. The CDR3 DNA reads as TGTGCCAGCAGTTTATGGACAGGCGGTGGCTACACCTTC.

This sequence joins TRBV29-1 and TRBJ1-5, with TRBD1 as a possible D gene (6 bases). The CDR3 consists of 14 residues. V lost 6 bases, J lost 2 bases, and 14 bases lay in between. Germline V gives CDR1 SQVTM, CDR2 ANQGSEA. In DNA, the CDR3 is TGCAGCGTAACAGGGTCGGGGGGCAATCAGCCCCAGCATTTT. Protein sequence: CSVTGSGGNQPQHF.

This clonotype was found a few times. The chain is built from TRBV7-3 and TRBJ2-6, with 9 bases fitting TRBD1. The germline CDR1 and CDR2 sequences are SGHTA and FQGTGA. The V and J ends lost 5 bases and 1 base, in that order; junction bases with no gene match: 9. This CDR3 contains 18 residues. The CDR3: CASSPPYRGQSGANVLTF. The DNA for the CDR3 is TGTGCCAGCAGCCCTCCCTACAGGGGGCAGTCTGGGGCCAACGTCCTGACTTTC.

This clonotype was seen repeatedly, ten times or more. The genes are TRBV6-1 and TRBJ2-1; D is unresolved. Trimming removed 2 bases at V and 5 bases at J, with 13 bases between. This CDR3 contains 15 residues. Germline V gives CDR1 MNHNS, CDR2 SASEGT. The CDR3 loop is CASSEWIGPNNEQFF. CDR3 in DNA: TGTGCCAGCAGTGAATGGATCGGGCCGAACAATGAGCAGTTCTTC.

Ten or more counts support this clonotype. The chain carries TRBV18 and TRBJ1-2; 7 bases map to TRBD1. This CDR3 has 14 amino acids. With 5 bases clipped from V and 8 bases from J, the junction kept 11 bases outside the gene matches. The germline V gene encodes CDR1 KGHSH and CDR2 LQKENI. The CDR3 protein is CASSNRGQPQGYTF. The CDR3 DNA sequence: TGTGCCAGCTCAAATAGGGGACAGCCCCAAGGCTACACCTTC.

Ten or more counts support this clonotype. The rearrangement joins TRBV7-9 to TRBJ2-2; 12 positions match TRBD2. V lost 4 bases to trimming and J lost 5 bases; unmatched junction nucleotides: 8. CDR3 size: 17 residues. Germline V gene lookup returns CDR1 SEHNR and CDR2 FQNEAQ (reference sequence). The CDR3, as DNA: TGTGCCAGCAGCTCCTCGCGGACTAGCGGGAAGACCGGGGAGCTGTTTTTT. This gives the protein CASSSSRTSGKTGELFF.